This T cell receptor (beta chain) was captured in a study of STAT5B mutations in CD4+ large granular lymphocyte leukemia. Findings of the study overall: About a quarter of private leukemic clonotypes occurred rarely in other patients' non-leukemic repertoires. Compared with healthy controls (2/35), patient top clones favored TRBV06 (8/27). Patient CD4-sorted repertoires looked more clonal than healthy CD4+ repertoires, even without putative leukemic clones.

Produced via immunoSEQ multiplex PCR; TCRdb's table is partial and in-frame only. The sample records 45,000 or so clones, approximately 83% being singletons. In regard to this clone: Its antigen is undetermined.

The CDR3 has 15 residues. The chain has TRBV7-5 and TRBJ1-4. TRBV7-5 is a pseudogene segment. This sequence was found in a human donor in good health. The sequencing input was CD4+ T cells from blood buffy coats. The CDR3 loop is CVRSFRPGPNEKLFF. DNA of the CDR3: TGTGTCAGAAGCTTCAGACCGGGTCCTAATGAAAAACTGTTTTTT.